This T cell receptor (beta chain) stems from a study of identical twins (dated by TCRdb to the mid-2010s). Describing the broader study: TCR alpha and beta repertoires from monozygotic twins, unrelated adults of various ages and cord blood were deep-sequenced to test whether fetal clonotypes persist. To rule out contamination, the twin experiments were replicated at different times with different library preparation protocols.

Library preparation used 5' RACE. Sequencer: Illumina HiSeq 2000. A universal primer binding site was added through template switching, and the final cDNA carried a unique molecular identifier so that TCR cDNA molecules could be counted accurately. Specific primers in the conserved constant-segment region were used to synthesize first-strand cDNA for the TCR alpha and beta chains. Each cDNA library was double barcoded, with a SMART-Mk sample barcode plus Illumina barcodes, to control for contamination. TruSeq adapter sequences and Illumina sample barcodes were added in two successive PCR steps. Sequencing of the TCR alpha and beta cDNA libraries was done on the Illumina HiSeq platform using custom primers. The paper's processing steps were these. Unique molecular identifiers were extracted from raw reads with MiGEC, and CDR3 positions were determined with MiXCR. Recombination models were inferred per individual with the repgenHMM and IGoR tools using an EM algorithm. Shared clonotype analysis was performed with the tcR package in R, normalizing sharing by the product of cloneset sizes. To study raw recombination without the effects of thymic and clonal selection, out-of-frame nonproductive sequences were analyzed. The public reads were reanalyzed by TCRdb: fastp trimming at Q25, MiXCR alignment, in-frame beta chains only. Rows matching on CDR3 protein sequence are summarized as one entry with the most common DNA and genes. TCRdb, rather than the study authors, made the V and J calls. A total of approximately 350,000 distinct CDR3 sequences appear in this sample, about 12% of them only once. Of the sample, about 7% is held by the ten largest clones.

Here is what the overall study found, with its caveats: Compared with coincidental sharing between unrelated individuals, out-of-frame TCR alpha sequences shared between twins showed an excess of sequences with low generation probability. Fewer insertions were carried by abundant cord blood beta clonotypes; a weaker similar trend was observed in young adult naive repertoires, while no such trend was observed in memory repertoires. In beta out-of-frame sequences, excess twin sharing was weaker, because having fewer shared sequences lowered the signal-to-noise ratio. Recombination models systematically underestimated out-of-frame TCR alpha sharing in monozygotic twins but agreed with sharing between unrelated individuals. Conclusions relied on cross-sectional statistical analysis, since the same donors could not be followed over many years. Zero-insertion analyses could be partly confounded by invariant T cells such as MAIT and iNKT, although diverse VJ usage argued against such confounding for most clonotypes.

Every donor was a healthy Caucasian. The twin cohort consisted of three pairs of female monozygotic twins, all aged 18 to 29 years. Positive isolation kits from Invitrogen were used to isolate the CD4+ and CD8+ T cell populations. In this sample, this clonotype turned up a few times. This receptor's antigen is unknown. No base qualities exist here, and no much larger clone lies one base off it. A further study also used this sample, focusing on yellow fever vaccine responses in identical twins. As that second paper reports: The authors reported that the T cell response to vaccination in identical twins appeared partly convergent and partly personalized. The study precisely tracked vaccine-responding T cell clones in identical twins.

The sequenced sample consisted of CD8+ T cells sorted from blood. This clonotype originated in a woman aged 18-29 years in good health.

The CDR3 protein: CASSTSGRGDNEQFF. The nucleotide sequence reads TGTGCCAGTAGTACCAGCGGGAGAGGGGACAATGAGCAGTTCTTC. Recombination linked TRBV19 to TRBJ2-1; a stretch of 8 junction bases matches TRBD2. Unmatched junction bases come to 7, with V trimmed by 4 bases and J by 5 bases. The CDR3 contains 15 residues, cysteine and phenylalanine counted. Of the read, only the CDR3 DNA is kept; its 45 bases are in frame from base 1. CDR1 and CDR2 are read off the germline V gene (reference sequence) as LNHDA and SQIVND. Joined to the reference TRBV19 and TRBJ2-1 proteins, this CDR3 gives the full variable domain: DGGITQSPKYLFRKEGQNVTLSCEQNLNHDAMYWYRQDPGQGLRLIYYSQIVNDFQKGDIAEGYSVSREKKESFPLTVTSAQKNPTAFYLCASSTSGRGDNEQFFGPGTRLTVL.